These 26 T cell receptor beta chains were sequenced from one sample in a study of CD8 T cells in ankylosing spondylitis. Study conclusions and caveats: A motif in TCR beta, a set of 8 or 9 highly homologous variants, appeared characteristic of ankylosing spondylitis blood.

The antigens for these receptors are not known. Each CDR3 protein gets one entry after TCRdb re-called the 5' RACE reads with MiXCR. The sample shows fewer than 650,000 distinct CDR3 sequences, roughly 13% of them seen only once. Sequenced: blood, either unsorted or a sorted T cell fraction (not recorded which). The receptors shown here come from a male donor with ankylosing spondylitis.

This clonotype was detected a few times. CDR3 loop: CASRVDRGPYEQYV. The CDR3 region has the DNA TGTGCCAGCAGAGTCGACAGGGGCCCCTACGAGCAGTACGTC. The V and J genes are TRBV2 and TRBJ2-7, with TRBD1 matching over 8 bases. Germline V lookup: CDR1 SNHLY, CDR2 FYNNEI. V shed 6 bases and J 2 bases; nucleotides not matched to a gene: 6. The CDR3 has 14 amino acids.

This clonotype was observed at least ten times. V gene TRBV4-2 combines with J gene TRBJ2-3, with TRBD2 matching 13 bases. With V trimmed by 2 bases and J by 4 bases, 6 bases remained unmatched. The CDR3 contains 17 residues. The germline gives CDR1 LGHNA, CDR2 YNFKEQ. CDR3 sequence: CASSQLLAGGPADTQYF. The CDR3, as DNA: TGTGCCAGCAGCCAATTACTAGCGGGAGGGCCCGCAGATACGCAGTATTTT.

This clonotype was picked up many times. The chain uses TRBV12-3 or TRBV12-4 and TRBJ2-5; tentatively, D is TRBD1 (6 bases). The CDR3 consists of 15 residues. The ends were cut back, 4 bases at V and 7 bases at J, with 19 bases in the middle. CDR3 sequence reads: CASSSGTPVDWTQYF. CDR3 in DNA: TGTGCCAGCAGTTCCGGGACACCGGTCGATTGGACCCAGTACTTC.

This clonotype showed up many times. The chain recombines TRBV11-2 with TRBJ1-2; 9 bases agree with TRBD1. This CDR3 contains 15 residues. The V and J ends lost 4 bases and 4 bases, in that order; junction bases with no gene match: 7. CDR1 is SGHAT and CDR2 is FQNNGV in the germline V gene. CDR3 in DNA: TGTGCCAGCAGCTCGTGGGACAGGGCTGGCTATGGCTACACCTTC. The encoded protein is CASSSWDRAGYGYTF.

This clonotype was observed a few times. The chain recombines TRBV20-1 with TRBJ1-5; possibly TRBD1 for D (6 bases). V lost 6 bases to trimming and J lost 7 bases, with 13 bases between them. The CDR3 extends over 12 amino acids. Germline CDR1 and CDR2: DFQATT and SNEGSKA (reference sequence). The CDR3 region has the DNA TGCAGTGCCTCAGAGGGGGGGCAGCCCCAGCATTTT. Amino acids: CSASEGGQPQHF.

This clonotype was seen repeatedly, ten times or more. The chain links TRBV20-1 to TRBJ2-5; D unresolved. Trimming took 3 bases from V and 4 from J, leaving 9 bases between them. Germline CDR1 is DFQATT and CDR2 is SNEGSKA (reference sequence). This CDR3 is built from 12 residues. The CDR3 coding sequence is TGCAGTGCTAGCGGAAGGCTAGAGACCCAGTACTTC. It encodes CSASGRLETQYF.

This clonotype was detected ten times or more. DNA for the CDR3: TGCGCCAGCAGCCAAGGTGGGGGACGCACTGAAGCTTTCTTT. As protein: CASSQGGGRTEAFF. V gene TRBV4-1 combines with J gene TRBJ1-1, with D perhaps matching TRBD1 (5 bases). V lost 1 base, J lost 4 bases, and 10 bases lay in between. The CDR3 is made up of 14 amino acids. The V gene's germline CDR1 is MGHRA and CDR2 YSYEKL.

The chain employs TRBV7-7 and TRBJ2-1, with 9 bases identical to TRBD1. The CDR3 covers 15 residues. The germline V gene encodes CDR1 SSHAT and CDR2 FNYEAQ (reference sequence). After removal of 3 bases from V and 4 bases from J, the junction contained 4 bases not matched to a gene. CDR3 amino acids: CASSLTGGGYNEQFF. The CDR3 DNA follows: TGTGCCAGCAGCTTGACAGGGGGAGGGTACAATGAGCAGTTCTTC.

The chain uses TRBV20-1 and TRBJ1-5, with 8 nucleotides matching TRBD1. Germline CDR1 is DFQATT and CDR2 is SNEGSKA (reference sequence). Trimming removed 6 bases from V and 9 bases from J; junction bases left unmatched: 13. The CDR3 spans 14 residues. In DNA, the CDR3 is TGCAGTGCCCAAGACAGGGGCCATGTTGGGCCCCAGCATTTT. It translates to CSAQDRGHVGPQHF.

This clonotype has a count of ten or more. The V call is TRBV10-2, the J call TRBJ1-2; D not certain. This CDR3 region has 13 residues. Trimming shortened V by 5 bases and J by 3 bases, and 10 bases separated the two germline ends. Germline V lookup: CDR1 WSHSY, CDR2 SAAADI. The CDR3 sequence is CASSQTTYYGYTF. CDR3 coding DNA: TGCGCCAGCAGTCAAACAACCTACTATGGCTACACCTTC.

The gene calls are TRBV7-9 and TRBJ2-3; perhaps TRBD2 as D (7 bases). Germline V gene lookup returns CDR1 SEHNR and CDR2 FQNEAQ (reference sequence). Between the trimmed V and J ends, which lost 8 bases and 6 bases, there was a span of 18 bases. The CDR3 is made up of 14 amino acids. CDR3 in DNA: TGTGCCAGCCGAGGGGGAGGGCCTATCGATACGCAGTATTTT. Translating gives CASRGGGPIDTQYF.

V and J are TRBV24-1 and TRBJ2-1; 14 nucleotides align to TRBD2. Germline CDR1 and CDR2: KGHDR and SFDVKD. CDR3 size: 17 residues. After removal of 4 bases from V and 8 bases from J, the junction contained 9 bases not matched to a gene. CDR3 in amino acids: CATSDPGLAGVKDEQFF. The CDR3 bases are TGTGCCACCAGTGACCCGGGACTAGCGGGAGTGAAAGATGAGCAGTTCTTC.

CDR3 region: CASTRFRRGASYEQYF. CDR3 DNA sequence: TGTGCCAGCACTCGATTCCGCCGGGGGGCGTCATACGAGCAGTACTTC. The chain recombines TRBV5-6 with TRBJ2-7; maybe TRBD2 (7 bases). Per the germline V gene, CDR1 is SGHDT and CDR2 is YYEEEE. Trimming stripped 6 bases from V and 4 bases from J, with 23 bases between. This CDR3 has 16 residues.

This clonotype was seen only a few times. The V call is TRBV11-2, the J call TRBJ1-4; TRBD1 is a possible D gene (5 bases). Germline-derived CDR1 and CDR2 are SGHAT and FQNNGV. V shed 2 bases and J shed 6 bases, with 10 bases lying between them. The CDR3 has 14 residues. CDR3 sequence reads: CASSLWGGDEKLFF. CDR3 coding DNA: TGTGCCAGCAGCTTATGGGGGGGGGATGAAAAACTGTTTTTT.

This clonotype was seen a handful of times. The chain uses TRBV5-5 and TRBJ1-2; no definite D call. The V and J ends lost 4 bases and 2 bases respectively, with 12 bases between them. Per germline, CDR1 SGHKS and CDR2 YYEKEE (reference sequence). The CDR3 has 14 residues. The CDR3 nucleotides are TGTGCCAGCAGCCCTGGACTCGTGAACTATGGCTACACCTTC. Translation gives CASSPGLVNYGYTF. Full variable domain (missing parts from reference TRBV5-5 and TRBJ1-2): DAGVTQSPTHLIKTRGQQVTLRCSPISGHKSVSWYQQVLGQGPQFIFQYYEKEERGRGNFPDRFSARQFPNYSSELNVNALLLGDSALYLCASSPGLVNYGYTFGSGTRLTVV.

The chain couples TRBV20-1 to TRBJ2-3, with 10 positions matching TRBD2. Germline CDR1 reads DFQATT; CDR2 reads SNEGSKA (reference sequence). Trimming at V came to 6 bases and at J to 0 bases, leaving 6 bases not matched to a gene. This CDR3 has 15 amino acids. CDR3 nucleotides: TGCAGTGCCAGGACTAGCGGAACTAGCACAGATACGCAGTATTTT. Its protein is CSARTSGTSTDTQYF.

This clonotype was counted only a few times. This sequence joins TRBV24-1 and TRBJ2-1; 10 nucleotides match TRBD2. V lost 3 bases and J lost 9; bases outside the gene matches: 7. The length of the CDR3 is 15 residues. The germline V gene encodes CDR1 KGHDR and CDR2 SFDVKD. CDR3: CATSDILAGWSEQFF. The CDR3 DNA reads TGTGCCACCAGTGATATACTAGCGGGATGGAGTGAGCAGTTCTTC.

This clonotype has just a few counts. The chain uses TRBV4-2 and TRBJ1-1; a possible D gene is TRBD1 (5 bases). The CDR3 sequence is 15 residues long. Deletions cut 1 base from V and 7 bases from J, with 16 bases between. The germline V gene encodes CDR1 LGHNA and CDR2 YNFKEQ. The CDR3 coding sequence is TGTGCCAGCAGCCAAGTCTCTGGGGCCTCGGGTGAAGCTTTCTTT. This translates into CASSQVSGASGEAFF.

The chain carries TRBV24-1 and TRBJ2-1; weak D call: TRBD2 (5 bases). CDR3 length: 12 amino acids. CDR1 and CDR2 (germline): KGHDR, SFDVKD. V was trimmed by 4 bases and J by 15 bases, leaving 15 bases between them. As DNA, the CDR3 is TGTGCCACCAGTGACACCGGACTTTGGCGGTTCTTC. Its translation is CATSDTGLWRFF.

J is TRBJ2-1 and V is TRBV10-1; 12 bases align to TRBD2. The junction had 14 bases not matched to a gene; V was cut back by 4 bases and J by 4 bases. There are 19 residues in the CDR3. CDR1 is WNHNN, CDR2 SYGVQD, per germline (reference sequence). CDR3 nucleotide sequence: TGCGCCAGCAGTGCCCCCCGGGGGCTAGCGGGAGGGAAGTACAATGAGCAGTTCTTC. It yields the protein CASSAPRGLAGGKYNEQFF.

The V call is TRBV25-1, the J call TRBJ2-1; possible D gene TRBD2, 6 bases. Germline values: CDR1 MGHDK, CDR2 SYGVNS. The CDR3 length is 15 residues. Trimming cost V 4 bases and J 4 bases, with 14 bases left between them. This chain's CDR3 is CASSARAEGYNEQFF. The CDR3 DNA is TGTGCCAGCAGTGCAAGGGCGGAGGGATACAATGAGCAGTTCTTC.

The table lists this clonotype with a few counts. The chain uses TRBV12-3 or TRBV12-4 and TRBJ2-3, with 11 bases matching TRBD2. The V segment lost 4 bases and the J segment 6 bases; nucleotides outside the gene matches: 6. This CDR3 has 15 amino acids. CDR3 nucleotides: TGTGCCAGCAGTTCACTAGCGGGAGCGAGGGATACGCAGTATTTT. Translated, it gives CASSSLAGARDTQYF.

The chain has TRBV25-1 and TRBJ2-4; 7 bases fit TRBD2. The junction had 4 bases not matched to a gene; V was cut back by 3 bases and J by 2 bases. The CDR3 runs 15 residues. Per germline, CDR1 MGHDK and CDR2 SYGVNS. In DNA form, the CDR3 reads TGTGCCAGCAGTGAGGGGGGGATCCCCAAAAACATTCAGTACTTC. It codes for CASSEGGIPKNIQYF.

The chain carries TRBV4-2 and TRBJ1-3; no clear D gene. The germline V gene encodes CDR1 LGHNA and CDR2 YNFKEQ. The CDR3 sequence is 15 residues long. The V end lost 1 base, the J end lost 2 bases, and 9 bases lay between the germline ends. Here the CDR3 reads CASSQARTTGNTIYF. CDR3 in DNA: TGTGCCAGCAGCCAAGCCAGGACTACTGGAAACACCATATATTTT.

The rearrangement uses TRBV12-3 or TRBV12-4 and TRBJ2-1, with TRBD2 identical over 14 bases. Trimming cost V 1 base and J 8 bases; bases outside gene matches: 7. The CDR3 runs to 17 residues. The CDR3 nucleotides are TGTGCCAGCAGTTTAGGGACCGGGACTAGCGGGAGCTATGAGCAGTTCTTC. Protein: CASSLGTGTSGSYEQFF.

The rearrangement links TRBV12-3 or TRBV12-4 to TRBJ1-6, with D maybe TRBD1 (5 bases). The CDR3 loop spans 13 amino acids. The V end lost 7 bases, the J end lost 7 bases, and 11 bases lay between the germline ends. The CDR3 DNA is TGTGCCAGCACCCCGGGGCGGAATTCACCCCTCCACTTT. Translated: CASTPGRNSPLHF.